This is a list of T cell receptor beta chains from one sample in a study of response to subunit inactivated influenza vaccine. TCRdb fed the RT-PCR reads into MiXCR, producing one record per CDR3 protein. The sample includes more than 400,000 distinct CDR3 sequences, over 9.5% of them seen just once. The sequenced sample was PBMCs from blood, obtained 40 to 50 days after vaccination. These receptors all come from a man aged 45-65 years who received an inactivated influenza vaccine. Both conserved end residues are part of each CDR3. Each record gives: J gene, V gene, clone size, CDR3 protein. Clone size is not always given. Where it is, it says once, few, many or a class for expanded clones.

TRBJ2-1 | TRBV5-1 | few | CASSRRGRAFDNEQFF
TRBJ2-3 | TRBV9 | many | CASSVGAQADTQYF
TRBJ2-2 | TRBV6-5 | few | CASSYSIIAGELFF
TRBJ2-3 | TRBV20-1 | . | CSARDPNIGTDAQYF
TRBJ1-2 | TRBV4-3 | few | CASSQETEPNYGYTF
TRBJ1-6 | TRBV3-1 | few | CASSVWGSSPLHF
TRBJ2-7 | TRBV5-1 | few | CASSPTSGAVYEQYF
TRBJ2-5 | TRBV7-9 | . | CASSAQGARETQYF
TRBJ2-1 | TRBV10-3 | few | CAISEGETSGNNEQFF
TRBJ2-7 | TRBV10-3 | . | CAIRGGQENEQYF
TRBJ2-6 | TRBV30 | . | CAWSAWQGLTF
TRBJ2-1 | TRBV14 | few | CASSQGQGADNEQFF
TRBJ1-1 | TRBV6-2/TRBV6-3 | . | CASSYSAPSGNTEAFF
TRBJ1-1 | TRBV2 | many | CASIQGVLPPTNTEAFF
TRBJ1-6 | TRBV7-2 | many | CASSQWTANSPLHF
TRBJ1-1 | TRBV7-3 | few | CASSLTPGTFEAFF
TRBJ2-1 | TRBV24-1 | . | CATSDFSGSRNEQFF
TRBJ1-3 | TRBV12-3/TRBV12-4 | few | CASSLRQGGGNTIYF
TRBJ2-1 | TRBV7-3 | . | CASSFEFGEQFF
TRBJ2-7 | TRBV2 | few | CASSVTTYEQYF
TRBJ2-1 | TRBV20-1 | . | CSARGPGLPYNEQFF
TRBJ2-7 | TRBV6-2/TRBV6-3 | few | CASHRRGNYEQYF
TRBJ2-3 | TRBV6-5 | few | CASSYNRPGLANTQYF
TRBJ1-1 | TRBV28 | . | CASSLTGFSTEAFF
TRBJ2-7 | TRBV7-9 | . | CASSRLVGYEQYF
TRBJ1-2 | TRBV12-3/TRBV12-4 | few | CASTDDRANNGYTF
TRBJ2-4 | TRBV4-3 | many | CASSQEPGLQNIQYF
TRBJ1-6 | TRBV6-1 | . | CASGDSYAYSPLHF
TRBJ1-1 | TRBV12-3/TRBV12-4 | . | CASILKGQGITEAFF
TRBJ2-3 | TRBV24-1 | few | CATSEGEVTDTQYF
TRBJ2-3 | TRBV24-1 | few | CATSSAGTQYF
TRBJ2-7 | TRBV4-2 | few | CASSQGAYTGPGYEQYF
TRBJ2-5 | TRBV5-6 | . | CASSSQGSRITQYF
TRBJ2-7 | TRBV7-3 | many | CASSFGLDPSYEQYF